Shown below are 26 T cell receptor beta chains from a single sample sequenced in a study of cytomegalovirus exposure and HLA in healthy donors (dated by TCRdb to about 2017). The library was generated by the immunoSEQ multiplex PCR assay. For the multiplex PCR, a mixture combining 60 forward primers for TCR Vbeta segments and 13 reverse primers for TCR Jbeta segments was used. Imported from immuneACCESS, the table was reduced by TCRdb to in-frame sequences with V and J called. These copies leave out some clones; in studies compared against another copy, an unresolved V gene accounts for under half, and the cause of the remainder is not known. The sample table lists 85,000 to 100,000 clones, more than 60% of them with a count of one. Clones ranked in the top ten supply approximately 7% of the sample. Material for sequencing was PBMCs. The receptor set was obtained from a man in his fifties in good health and CMV-seropositive.

The chain joins TRBV15 to TRBJ1-4; 9 bases align to TRBD1. V was pared by 3 bases and J by 10 bases, with 3 bases of the junction left unmatched. Germline values: CDR1 LNHNV, CDR2 YYDKDF (reference sequence). This CDR3 is built from 13 residues. Here the CDR3 reads CATSRGQGRKLFF. The CDR3 nucleotides read TGTGCCACCAGCAGGGGACAGGGACGAAAACTGTTTTTT.

This chain uses TRBV27 with TRBJ2-7; 9 bases are shared with TRBD1. Looked up from germline, CDR1 is MNHEY and CDR2 is SMNVEV (reference sequence). CDR3 length equals 15 residues. After removal of 7 bases from V and 3 bases from J, the junction contained 10 bases not matched to a gene. The CDR3 DNA is TGTGCCAGCAACCCAGGGCCGGGACAGGGCTACGAGCAGTACTTC. Translating gives CASNPGPGQGYEQYF.

This chain links TRBV7-2 with TRBJ2-7; D may be TRBD2 (5 bases). CDR1 SGHTA and CDR2 FQGNSA come from the germline V gene. This CDR3 has 15 amino acids. With 4 bases removed from V and 0 bases from J, the gap between germline ends came to 13 bases. CDR3 amino acids: CASSSPAVSSYEQYF. Here the CDR3 DNA reads TGTGCCAGCAGCTCCCCAGCGGTCAGCTCCTACGAGCAGTACTTC.

This chain links TRBV9 with TRBJ2-3, with D perhaps TRBD2 (6 bases). The V end lost 0 bases, the J end lost 2 bases, and 7 bases lay between the germline ends. The germline gives CDR1 SGDLS, CDR2 YYNGEE. CDR3 length: 14 residues. CDR3 coding DNA: TGTGCCAGCAGCGTAGTGGACTACACAGATACGCAGTATTTT. It yields the protein CASSVVDYTDTQYF.

This clone was seen a handful of times. This rearrangement joins TRBV7-9 to TRBJ2-1; 11 bases map to TRBD2. After removal of 4 bases from V and 3 bases from J, the junction contained 5 bases not matched to a gene. This CDR3 comprises 16 residues. Germline CDR1 reads SEHNR; CDR2 reads FQNEAQ (reference sequence). The CDR3 nucleotides read TGTGCCAGCAGCTACCGAGGACTAGCGGGCTACAATGAGCAGTTCTTC. It encodes CASSYRGLAGYNEQFF.

The gene calls are TRBV13 and TRBJ2-1; maybe TRBD1 (6 bases). Trimming stripped 5 bases from V and 7 bases from J, with 24 bases between. The CDR3 sequence is 17 residues long. In germline, CDR1 is PRHDT, CDR2 FYEKMQ (reference sequence). The CDR3 region has the DNA TGTGCCAGCAGCCTAAATTGGGCAGGGGCGTCGGATAATGAGCAGTTCTTC. Its translation: CASSLNWAGASDNEQFF.

The chain couples TRBV6-5 to TRBJ2-7, with D tentatively TRBD2 (7 bases). The germline V gene encodes CDR1 MNHEY and CDR2 SVGAGI. This CDR3 is built from 13 residues. Between the trimmed V and J ends, which lost 11 bases and 0 bases, there was a span of 14 bases. CDR3 amino acids: CAVGGAISYEQYF. CDR3 bases: TGTGCCGTAGGGGGGGCAATCTCCTACGAGCAGTACTTC.

This chain connects TRBV7-3 to TRBJ1-1; perhaps TRBD1 as D (6 bases). The germline V gene encodes CDR1 SGHTA and CDR2 FQGTGA. V lost 4 bases and J lost 8, with 11 bases in between. The CDR3 covers 12 residues. CDR3 sequence: CASSWTVREAFF. DNA of the CDR3: TGTGCCAGCAGCTGGACAGTTCGAGAAGCTTTCTTT.

The chain recombines TRBV6-5 with TRBJ1-2; maybe TRBD1 (6 bases). Trimming took off 5 bases at V and 2 bases at J, with 15 bases between the two ends. The CDR3 contains 15 residues. Germline V gene sequence: CDR1 MNHEY, CDR2 SVGAGI. CDR3 region: CASSRAATGNYGYTF. The CDR3 DNA reads TGTGCCAGCAGTCGAGCCGCCACAGGGAACTATGGCTACACCTTC.

The chain combines TRBV4-1 with TRBJ1-4; D gene uncertain. Germline-derived CDR1 and CDR2 are MGHRA and YSYEKL. This CDR3 spans 13 amino acids. V was clipped by 1 base and J by 7 bases, with 7 bases between them. This CDR3 reads CASSQGLLEKLFF. In nucleotides, the CDR3 is TGCGCCAGCAGCCAAGGACTTCTTGAAAAACTGTTTTTT.

The chain is built from TRBV7-2 and TRBJ2-5; 7 bases fit TRBD2. The closer fit of TRBJ2-7 to the DNA end suggests the J call may be wrong. CDR3 size: 15 residues. The V gene's germline CDR1 is SGHTA and CDR2 FQGNSA. Here the CDR3 DNA reads TGTGCCAGCAGCTTAGAAAGCGGGGCCTCCTACGAGCAGTACTTC. Translating gives CASSLESGASYEQYF.

The chain combines TRBV4-3 with TRBJ1-3; possibly TRBD1 for D (6 bases). Germline lookup yields CDR1 LGHNA and CDR2 YSLEER. This CDR3 is built from 14 residues. The V end lost 3 bases, the J end lost 2 bases, and 8 bases lay between the germline ends. The CDR3 DNA reads TGCGCCAGCAGCCACGAGGGGGCTGGAAACACCATATATTTT. It codes for CASSHEGAGNTIYF.

This clone was observed a few times. The chain is built from TRBV5-4 and TRBJ2-2; 7 bases align to TRBD1. V shed 4 bases and J 7 bases; nucleotides not matched to a gene: 7. CDR1 SGHNT and CDR2 YYREEE come from the germline V gene (reference sequence). The CDR3 is 14 residues long. The DNA for the CDR3 is TGTGCCAGCAGCCTACAAGGGGGCATCGGGGAGCTGTTTTTT. This codes for CASSLQGGIGELFF.

The chain employs TRBV2 and TRBJ2-7, with TRBD1 as a possible D gene (5 bases). Trimming left V 5 bases short and J 2 bases short, with 13 bases between. CDR1 and CDR2 (germline): SNHLY, FYNNEI. The CDR3 is made up of 14 amino acids. As DNA, the CDR3 is TGTGCCAGCAGTTTACGGACGGACACCTACGAGCAGTACTTC. Translated: CASSLRTDTYEQYF.

This chain connects TRBV19 to TRBJ2-3, with a possible D match to TRBD1 (5 bases). V shed 6 bases and J shed 4 bases, with 17 bases lying between them. The CDR3 is made up of 15 amino acids. CDR1 and CDR2 (germline): LNHDA, SQIVND (reference sequence). The CDR3 here is CASSRRAPGSDTQYF. The CDR3 DNA reads as TGTGCCAGTAGCCGGAGAGCGCCAGGGTCAGATACGCAGTATTTT.

The chain has TRBV19 and TRBJ2-5; D remains unclear. The CDR3 spans 14 residues. V was clipped by 1 base and J by 2 bases, with 8 bases between them. Germline CDR1 LNHDA, CDR2 SQIVND (reference sequence). The DNA of the CDR3 is TGTGCCAGTAGTATAGGCACACTACAAGAGACCCAGTACTTC. It specifies CASSIGTLQETQYF.

This CDR3 reads CASSNPLAGGLSGETQYF. The CDR3 nucleotides are TGTGCCAGCAGCAACCCTCTAGCGGGGGGCCTCTCCGGAGAGACCCAGTACTTC. The chain has TRBV9 and TRBJ2-5; 11 nucleotides match TRBD2. Germline CDR1 SGDLS, CDR2 YYNGEE. This CDR3 has 18 residues. Trimming took 4 bases from V and 4 from J; bases not matched to a gene: 15.

As DNA, the CDR3 is TGTGCCAGCAGCTTAAAAACGGGGGGACCCTACGAGCAGTACTTC. This gives the protein CASSLKTGGPYEQYF. This chain links TRBV7-2 with TRBJ2-7; TRBD2 matches at 7 bases. The V and J ends lost 2 bases and 2 bases, in that order; junction bases with no gene match: 6. Germline V gene lookup returns CDR1 SGHTA and CDR2 FQGNSA. The CDR3 extends over 15 amino acids.

This chain uses TRBV6-5 with TRBJ1-6; 8 nucleotides match TRBD1. Trimming removed 6 bases from V and 7 bases from J; junction bases left unmatched: 5. CDR1 is MNHEY and CDR2 is SVGAGI in the germline V gene. CDR3 length equals 14 residues. The CDR3 DNA reads TGTGCCAGCAGGCAGCAGGGGGCAAATTCACCCCTCCACTTT. It specifies CASRQQGANSPLHF.

This clone is a singleton in its sample. The chain employs TRBV19 and TRBJ1-1; perhaps TRBD1 as D (6 bases). Germline V gene lookup returns CDR1 LNHDA and CDR2 SQIVND (reference sequence). Trimming stripped 6 bases from V and 0 bases from J, with 17 bases between. The CDR3 has 16 residues. CDR3 loop: CASSNAGALMNTEAFF. The CDR3 region has the DNA TGTGCCAGTAGCAACGCAGGGGCCTTAATGAACACTGAAGCTTTCTTT.

In its sample, this clone was seen once. The chain recombines TRBV6-5 with TRBJ2-5, with D perhaps matching TRBD2 (7 bases). The germline gives CDR1 MNHEY, CDR2 SVGAGI. CDR3 size: 14 residues. Trimming pared 2 bases from V and 5 bases from J, leaving 12 bases between. In nucleotides, the CDR3 is TGTGCCAGCAGTTACGGGGGGGCGGTTGAGACCCAGTACTTC. Translation gives CASSYGGAVETQYF.

This clone occurred a few times. This chain links TRBV7-6 with TRBJ2-2, with 13 positions matching TRBD2. Per germline, CDR1 SGHVS and CDR2 FNYEAQ. Unmatched junction bases numbered 8, after V lost 1 base and J lost 6 bases. This CDR3 has 18 residues. Here the CDR3 reads CASSLGLAGGLGSGELFF. In nucleotides, the CDR3 is TGTGCCAGCAGCTTAGGACTAGCGGGGGGATTGGGATCCGGGGAGCTGTTTTTT. Combining the CDR3 with reference TRBV7-6 and TRBJ2-2 gives the whole variable domain GAGVSQSPRYKVTKRGQDVALRCDPISGHVSLYWYRQALGQGPEFLTYFNYEAQQDKSGLPNDRFSAERPEGSISTLTIQRTEQRDSAMYRCASSLGLAGGLGSGELFFGEGSRLTVL.

V gene TRBV5-4 combines with J gene TRBJ2-1; tentative D call: TRBD1 (6 bases). The germline V and J ends were trimmed by 6 bases and 4 bases, with 17 bases remaining between them. Per the germline V gene, CDR1 is SGHNT and CDR2 is YYREEE (reference sequence). The CDR3 contains 15 residues. CDR3 protein: CASNTDRSPYNEQFF. Here the CDR3 DNA reads TGTGCCAGCAACACGGACAGATCCCCTTACAATGAGCAGTTCTTC.

V usage is TRBV27 and J usage is TRBJ1-2, with TRBD1 identical over 9 bases. V trimming: 3 bases; J trimming: 5 bases; junction bases outside the gene matches: 4. The CDR3 totals 14 residues. CDR1 and CDR2 (germline): MNHEY, SMNVEV (reference sequence). In DNA form, the CDR3 reads TGTGCCAGCAGTTTGGACAGGGGAAAATATGGCTACACCTTC. This sequence encodes CASSLDRGKYGYTF.

Regarding this clone: Because the CDR3's place on the DNA is in doubt, the DNA is left out and the CDR3 is given as listed by TCRdb. V and J are TRBV4-3 and TRBJ2-1; the table assigns TRBD1, which was not confirmed against the DNA. The CDR3 totals 15 residues, both ends included. Germline assignment: CDR1 LGHNA and CDR2 YSLEER. The CDR3 loop is CASSQELVVGQGSIF.

CDR3 DNA sequence: TGTGCCAGCAGCCCCGACGGGGCCAGGCGGGGTGAAAAACTGTTTTTT. Translation gives CASSPDGARRGEKLFF. The V gene is TRBV7-2, the J gene TRBJ1-4; D possibly corresponds to TRBD1 (5 bases). The CDR3 has 16 amino acids. Germline loops: CDR1 SGHTA, CDR2 FQGNSA. With 5 bases removed from V and 7 bases from J, the gap between germline ends came to 20 bases.